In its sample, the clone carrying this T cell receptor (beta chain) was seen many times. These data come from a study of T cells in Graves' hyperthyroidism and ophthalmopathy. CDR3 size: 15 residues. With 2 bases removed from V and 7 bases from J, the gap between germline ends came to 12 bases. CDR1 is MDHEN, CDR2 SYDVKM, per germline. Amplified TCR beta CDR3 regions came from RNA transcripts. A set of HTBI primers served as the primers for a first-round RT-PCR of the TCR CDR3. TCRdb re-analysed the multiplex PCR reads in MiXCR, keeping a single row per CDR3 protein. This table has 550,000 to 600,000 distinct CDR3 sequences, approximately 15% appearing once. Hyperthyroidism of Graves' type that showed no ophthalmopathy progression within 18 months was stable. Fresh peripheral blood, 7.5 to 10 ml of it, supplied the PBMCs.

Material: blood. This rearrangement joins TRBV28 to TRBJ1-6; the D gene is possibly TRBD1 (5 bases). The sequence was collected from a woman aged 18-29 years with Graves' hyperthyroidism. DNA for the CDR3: TGTGCCAGCAGTTTAGTTCAGGGAGGGAATTCACCCCTCCACTTT. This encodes CASSLVQGGNSPLHF.